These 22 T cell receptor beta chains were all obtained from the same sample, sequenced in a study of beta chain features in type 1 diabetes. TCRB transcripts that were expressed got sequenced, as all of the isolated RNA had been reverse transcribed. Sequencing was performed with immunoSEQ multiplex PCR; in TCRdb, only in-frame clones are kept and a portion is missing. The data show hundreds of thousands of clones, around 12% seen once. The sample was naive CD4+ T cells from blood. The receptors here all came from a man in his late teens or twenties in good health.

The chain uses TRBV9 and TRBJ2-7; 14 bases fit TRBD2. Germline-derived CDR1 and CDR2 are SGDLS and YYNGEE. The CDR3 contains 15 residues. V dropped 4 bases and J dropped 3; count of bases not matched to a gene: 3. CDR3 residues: CASSIGLAGGYEQYF. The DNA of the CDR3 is TGTGCCAGCAGCATCGGACTAGCGGGGGGCTACGAGCAGTACTTC.

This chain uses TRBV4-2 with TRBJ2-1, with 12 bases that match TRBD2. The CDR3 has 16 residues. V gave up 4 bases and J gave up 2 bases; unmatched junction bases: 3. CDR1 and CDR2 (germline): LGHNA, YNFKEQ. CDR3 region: CASSPLAGGPYNEQFF. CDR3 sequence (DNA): TGTGCCAGCAGCCCCCTAGCGGGGGGGCCCTACAATGAGCAGTTCTTC.

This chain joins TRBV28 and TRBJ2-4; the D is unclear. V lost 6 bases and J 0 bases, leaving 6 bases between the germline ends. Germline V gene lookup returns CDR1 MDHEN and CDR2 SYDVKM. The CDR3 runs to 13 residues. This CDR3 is CASRELAKNIQYF. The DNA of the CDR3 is TGTGCCAGCAGAGAGCTAGCCAAAAACATTCAGTACTTC. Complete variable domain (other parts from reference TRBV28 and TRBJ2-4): DVKVTQSSRYLVKRTGEKVFLECVQDMDHENMFWYRQDPGLGLRLIYFSYDVKMKEKGDIPEGYSVSREKKERFSLILESASTNQTSMYLCASRELAKNIQYFGAGTRLSVL.

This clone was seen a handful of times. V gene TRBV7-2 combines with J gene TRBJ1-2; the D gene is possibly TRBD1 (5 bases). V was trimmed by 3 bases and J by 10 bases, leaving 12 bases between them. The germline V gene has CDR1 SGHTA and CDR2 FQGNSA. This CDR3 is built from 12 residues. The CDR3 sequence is CASSFRPGAYTF. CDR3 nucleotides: TGTGCCAGCAGCTTTCGCCCTGGGGCCTACACCTTC. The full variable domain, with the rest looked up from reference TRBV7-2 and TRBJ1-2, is GAGVSQSPSNKVTEKGKDVELRCDPISGHTALYWYRQSLGQGLEFLIYFQGNSAPDKSGLPSDRFSAERTGGSVSTLTIQRTQQEDSAVYLCASSFRPGAYTFGSGTRLTVV.

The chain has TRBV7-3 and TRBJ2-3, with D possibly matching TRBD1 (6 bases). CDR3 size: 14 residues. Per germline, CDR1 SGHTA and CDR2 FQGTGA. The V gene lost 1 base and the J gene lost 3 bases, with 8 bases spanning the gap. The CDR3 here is CASSLRTETDTQYF. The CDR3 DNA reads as TGTGCCAGCAGCTTAAGGACAGAAACAGATACGCAGTATTTT.

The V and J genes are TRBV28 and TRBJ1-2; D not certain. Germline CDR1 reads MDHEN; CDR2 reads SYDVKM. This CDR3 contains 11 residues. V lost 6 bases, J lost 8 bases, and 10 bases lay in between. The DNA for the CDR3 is TGTGCCAGCAGCCCGCAGGAAGGCTACACCTTC. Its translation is CASSPQEGYTF.

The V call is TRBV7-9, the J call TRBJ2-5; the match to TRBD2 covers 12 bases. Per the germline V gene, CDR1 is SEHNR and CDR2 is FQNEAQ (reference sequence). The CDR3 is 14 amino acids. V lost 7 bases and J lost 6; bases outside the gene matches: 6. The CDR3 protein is CASTGGTSGQTQYF. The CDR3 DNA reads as TGTGCCAGCACTGGCGGGACTAGCGGGCAGACCCAGTACTTC.

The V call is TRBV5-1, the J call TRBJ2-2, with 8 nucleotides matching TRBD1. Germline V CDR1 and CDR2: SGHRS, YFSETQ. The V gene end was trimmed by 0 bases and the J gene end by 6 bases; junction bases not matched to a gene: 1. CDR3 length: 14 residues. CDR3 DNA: TGCGCCAGCAGCTTGGACAGGGGGGCCGGGGAGCTGTTTTTT. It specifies CASSLDRGAGELFF.

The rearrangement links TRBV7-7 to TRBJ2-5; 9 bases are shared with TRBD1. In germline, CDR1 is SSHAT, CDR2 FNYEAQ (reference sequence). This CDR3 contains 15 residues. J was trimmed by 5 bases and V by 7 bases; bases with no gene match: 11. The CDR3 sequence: CASTPAGTGRETQYF. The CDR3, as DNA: TGTGCCAGCACACCGGCCGGGACAGGGCGGGAGACCCAGTACTTC.

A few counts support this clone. Written as DNA, the CDR3 is TGTGCCAGCAGTTACTCGTCGACGGGTCAGCCCCAGCATTTT. Translation gives CASSYSSTGQPQHF. The rearrangement joins TRBV6-6 to TRBJ1-5; D is unresolved. Germline CDR1 MNHNY, CDR2 SVGAGI (reference sequence). Trimming took 0 bases from V and 6 from J, leaving 9 bases between them. The CDR3 is 14 amino acids.

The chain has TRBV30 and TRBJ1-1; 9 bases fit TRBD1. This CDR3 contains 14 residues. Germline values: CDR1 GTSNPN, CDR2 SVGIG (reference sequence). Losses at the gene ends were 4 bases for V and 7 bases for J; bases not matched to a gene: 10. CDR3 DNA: TGTGCCTGGAAAAGGACAGGGGCGTTCGGTGAAGCTTTCTTT. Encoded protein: CAWKRTGAFGEAFF.

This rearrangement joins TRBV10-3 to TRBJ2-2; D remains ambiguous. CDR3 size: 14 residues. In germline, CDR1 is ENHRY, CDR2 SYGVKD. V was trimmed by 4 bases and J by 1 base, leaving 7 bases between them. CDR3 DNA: TGTGCCATCAGTGTAGGAGAGAACACCGGGGAGCTGTTTTTT. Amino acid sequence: CAISVGENTGELFF.

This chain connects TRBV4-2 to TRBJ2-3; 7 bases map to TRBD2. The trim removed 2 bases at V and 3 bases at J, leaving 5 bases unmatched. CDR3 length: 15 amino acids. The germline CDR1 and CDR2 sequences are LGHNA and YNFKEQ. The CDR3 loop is CASSQLLAETDTQYF. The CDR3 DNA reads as TGTGCCAGCAGCCAATTGCTAGCGGAGACAGATACGCAGTATTTT.

The CDR3 coding sequence is TGTGCCAGCAGCCGGGTCGGGGAGACCCAGTACTTC. As protein: CASSRVGETQYF. This chain uses TRBV7-9 with TRBJ2-5, with unresolved D. Between the trimmed V and J ends, which lost 5 bases and 5 bases, there was a span of 9 bases. The CDR3 covers 12 residues. Germline values: CDR1 SEHNR, CDR2 FQNEAQ (reference sequence).

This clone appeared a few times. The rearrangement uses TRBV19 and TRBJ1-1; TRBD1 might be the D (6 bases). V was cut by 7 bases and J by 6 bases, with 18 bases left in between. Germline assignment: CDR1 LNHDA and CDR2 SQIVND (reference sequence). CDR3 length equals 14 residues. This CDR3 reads CASISPQGLSEAFF. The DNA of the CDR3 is TGTGCCAGTATCTCTCCACAGGGTCTGTCTGAAGCTTTCTTT.

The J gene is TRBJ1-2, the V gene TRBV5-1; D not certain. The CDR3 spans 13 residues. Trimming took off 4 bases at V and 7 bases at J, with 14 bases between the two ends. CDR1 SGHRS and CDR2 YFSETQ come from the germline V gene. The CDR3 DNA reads TGCGCCAGCAGCCCCGGCGGATCGAGTGGCTACACCTTC. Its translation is CASSPGGSSGYTF. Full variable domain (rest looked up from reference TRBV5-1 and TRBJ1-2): KAGVTQTPRYLIKTRGQQVTLSCSPISGHRSVSWYQQTPGQGLQFLFEYFSETQRNKGNFPGRFSGRQFSNSRSEMNVSTLELGDSALYLCASSPGGSSGYTFGSGTRLTVV.

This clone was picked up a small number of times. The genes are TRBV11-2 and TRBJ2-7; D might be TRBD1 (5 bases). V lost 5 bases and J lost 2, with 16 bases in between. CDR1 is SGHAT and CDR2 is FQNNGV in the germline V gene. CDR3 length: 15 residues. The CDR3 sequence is CASSRPQGRAYEQYF. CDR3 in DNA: TGTGCCAGCAGCCGGCCCCAGGGCCGCGCCTACGAGCAGTACTTC. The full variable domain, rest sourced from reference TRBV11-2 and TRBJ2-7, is EAGVAQSPRYKIIEKRQSVAFWCNPISGHATLYWYQQILGQGPKLLIQFQNNGVVDDSQLPKDRFSAERLKGVDSTLKIQPAKLEDSAVYLCASSRPQGRAYEQYFGPGTRLTVT.

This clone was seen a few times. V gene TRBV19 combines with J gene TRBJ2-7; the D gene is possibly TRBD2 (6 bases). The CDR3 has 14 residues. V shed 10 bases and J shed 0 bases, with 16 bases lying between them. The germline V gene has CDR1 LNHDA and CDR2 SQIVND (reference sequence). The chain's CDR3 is CATSLAMSSYEQYF. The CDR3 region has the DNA TGTGCCACTTCACTAGCAATGAGCTCCTACGAGCAGTACTTC. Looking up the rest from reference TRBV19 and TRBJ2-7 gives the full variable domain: DGGITQSPKYLFRKEGQNVTLSCEQNLNHDAMYWYRQDPGQGLRLIYYSQIVNDFQKGDIAEGYSVSREKKESFPLTVTSAQKNPTAFYLCATSLAMSSYEQYFGPGTRLTVT.

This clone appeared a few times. The CDR3 region is CSTKGGDTQYF. CDR3 in DNA: TGCAGCACCAAAGGGGGAGATACGCAGTATTTT. The chain employs TRBV29-1 and TRBJ2-3; D may be TRBD1 (6 bases). Deletions cut 8 bases from V and 5 bases from J, with 11 bases between. The V gene's germline CDR1 is SQVTM and CDR2 ANQGSEA. This CDR3 region has 11 residues.

The CDR3 DNA reads TGTGCCAGCAGCTTAGGGACTAGCGGGAACAATGAGCAGTTCTTC. Encoded protein: CASSLGTSGNNEQFF. The chain carries TRBV11-3 and TRBJ2-1, with 12 positions matching TRBD2. This CDR3 is 15 amino acids long. Looked up from germline, CDR1 is SGHNT and CDR2 is YENEEA. Trimming removed 1 base from V and 5 bases from J; junction bases left unmatched: 0.

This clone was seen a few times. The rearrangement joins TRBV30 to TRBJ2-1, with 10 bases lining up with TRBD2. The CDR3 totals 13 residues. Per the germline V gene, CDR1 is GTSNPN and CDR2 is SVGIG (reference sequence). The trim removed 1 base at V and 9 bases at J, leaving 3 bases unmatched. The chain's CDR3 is CAWSEVAGGEQFF. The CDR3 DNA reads TGTGCCTGGAGTGAGGTAGCGGGGGGTGAGCAGTTCTTC.

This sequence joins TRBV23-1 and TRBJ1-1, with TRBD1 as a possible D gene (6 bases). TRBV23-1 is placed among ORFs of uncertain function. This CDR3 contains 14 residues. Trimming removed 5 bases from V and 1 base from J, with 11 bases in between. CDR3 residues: CASSAGGGNTEAFF. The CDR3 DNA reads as TGCGCCAGCAGTGCGGGAGGGGGGAACACTGAAGCTTTCTTT.